The sequence of this T cell receptor (beta chain) was determined in a study of cytomegalovirus exposure and HLA in healthy donors (TCRdb year 2017). For the study in its entirety: In an earlier analysis of 587 of the donors, 250 to 350 Gb of sequence data and 90 million to 120 million unique TCR beta sequences from 150 million to 200 million T cells were reported. Roughly 300 gigabases of sequencing data and approximately 84 million unique TCR sequences were included in an early release covering about 600 HLA-typed donors. An earlier analysis of some 500 of the donors used high-throughput TCR beta sequencing to judge whether each TCR beta V gene segment behaved as functional or pseudogenic. Donor age, sex, ethnicity and CMV serostatus were compiled alongside the repertoire data. Of the approximately 400 genotyped donors, 65% to 90% fell in the genetic ancestry cluster associated with self-reported Caucasian donors. Both class I and class II loci were covered by HLA typing, at four-digit resolution. In the later analysis, no new phenotypic data were used to find candidate immune exposures; instead, reliance was placed on TCR beta sequences and their occurrence across donors. The number of donors typed differed by locus, with roughly 629-640 for A, B, C, DRB1 and DQB1, around 520 for DQA1, some 570 for DPA1, and approximately 470 for DPB1. In addition to the first cohort of hundreds of subjects, a separate validation cohort of 100 to 150 different subjects was used. To predict cytomegalovirus infection status, the study brought together high-throughput TCR immunosequencing, statistical association of individual TCRs with disease status, and machine learning. The study profiled the T cell repertoires of 500 to 800 subjects by immunosequencing and related them to cytomegalovirus serostatus. About five DR-DQ haplotypes were handled as single units for association and clustering because linkage in the cohort was strong. The aim of the study was to test whether cataloging public T cell receptors could identify signatures of past pathogen exposure. A later analysis re-examined previously published TCR beta repertoires from 500 to 700 donors and added high-resolution HLA genotyping to investigate patterns of TCR occurrence. Across about 380 genotyped donors of the cohort, an average of about 240,000 unique TCR beta nucleotide sequences per donor were sequenced, and roughly a sixth of those sequences were non-productive. All discovery cohort repertoires had been generated on a single sequencing platform. A later genetic analysis took genome-wide SNP genotypes for about 55% of the 666 donors and used that subset as a discovery cohort.

The library was built by means of the immunoSEQ multiplex PCR assay. A mixture of 60 forward primers for TCR Vbeta segments and 13 reverse primers for TCR Jbeta segments was used in the multiplex PCR. Amplification of the CDR3 region of rearranged TCR beta genes was performed with a multiplex PCR assay on genomic DNA. The amplified TCR beta libraries were sequenced on the Illumina HiSeq System as 87-base-pair reads. The authors processed their data as follows. In a later analysis, roughly 80 million unique TCR beta chains were counted across the 500 to 700 repertoires, and roughly 10 million of these chains were shared by at least two donors. Raw reads were error-corrected and collapsed into unique sequences with a nearest-neighbor algorithm that merged closely related sequences to remove PCR and sequencing errors. CDR3 sequences were aligned to IMGT reference sequences to assign V, D and J gene segments. For a sequence to be retained, a match of at least six nucleotides was required to both a V gene segment and a J gene segment. A rearrangement was called productive if the CDR3 had no stop codons and remained in frame with V and J, and every other rearrangement was called non-productive. Following IMGT convention, CDR3 was defined as the stretch from the second conserved V-encoded cysteine to the conserved J-encoded phenylalanine. The earlier analysis of approximately 500 of the donors excluded sequences that lacked an unambiguous match to a single V gene segment. An earlier analysis of several hundred of the donors called V segments functional above 56.7% productive rearrangements and segregating when the between-donor standard deviation exceeded 5%. A statistical classification framework was built for diagnosing cytomegalovirus status from the catalog of TCR beta chain sequences. In a later analysis, V and J genes were assigned by comparing TCR nucleotide sequences against IMGT/GENE-DB human TR gene sequences. A later analysis assigned CDR3 sequences and most-parsimonious VDJ recombination scenarios with the TCRdist pipeline. In a later analysis, every TCR beta chain was defined by the combination of its CDR3 amino acid sequence and its V-gene family, and reads without a unique V-gene family were dropped. As a way to deal with suspected cross-contamination and a sequencing artifact, a later analysis dropped approximately 590 nucleotide sequences that were highly shared and had low generation probability. A later analysis calculated a clonal expansion index for each public chain from normalized within-repertoire ranks of inferred template counts. In a later analysis, generation probabilities were computed using a VDJ recombination model fitted to out-of-frame rearrangements, and the results were checked against IGoR. In a later analysis, hypergeometric tests were used to score TCR-TCR, TCR-HLA and TCR-CMV co-occurrence, with a repertoire-size bias correction applied to TCR pairs. In a later analysis, false discovery rates were estimated by permuting HLA or CMV assignments 20 times. In a later analysis, co-occurring TCRs were grouped using DBSCAN, and TCRdist sequence similarity was added for clustering within HLA-allele-positive subsets. Repertoires with fewer than 30,000 or more than 120,000 public chains were left out of co-occurrence clustering, as were several repertoires with anomalous nucleotide sharing. TCRdb stores this immuneACCESS table with in-frame sequences only. Part of the clones is absent; in the studies checked, under half of the shortfall reflects unresolved V genes, and no reason is known for the rest. That table is the source of V, J and clone size, and D and trimming were worked out from the DNA. The table of this sample itemizes about 200,000 clones. The ten largest clones add up to 0.9% to 1.4% of the sample.

Trimmed from V: 2 bases; trimmed from J: 1 base; junction bases lacking a gene match: 6. The CDR1 and CDR2 encoded by the germline V gene are MNHEY and SVGAGI. Inclusive of the bounding cysteine and phenylalanine, the CDR3 is 16 residues long. This entry keeps only the CDR3 DNA: 48 bases, framed from base 1. The cohort consisted of 650 to 850 healthy bone marrow donors. All cohort members were sampled while nominally healthy, although unrecorded immune exposures were likely present. The donor tested CMV seropositive and was one of the 289 seropositive cohort members. Each donor provided a peripheral blood sample, and peripheral blood mononuclear cells were used for TCR beta sequencing. Genomic DNA extraction from the blood cell samples was performed with the Qiagen DNeasy Blood Extraction Kit. Remarks on this clone: Its specific antigen is unknown.

General findings and caveats noted by the study authors: In an earlier analysis of 587 of the donors, most TCR beta V segments appeared in productive rearrangements about 87% or about 30% of the time, broadly matching IMGT annotations. The study gave a list of about 170 TCR beta chains associated with cytomegalovirus. The only immune exposure information available for the cohort was CMV serostatus. Because the 87-base-pair reads could not distinguish some IMGT-functional V segments, including TRBV6-2 and TRBV6-3, those segments were excluded. Strong co-occurrence of HLA alleles, especially DR and DQ, made assigning TCR associations to individual alleles difficult. In both the original and validation cohorts, the classifier was reported to diagnose cytomegalovirus status with high specificity and sensitivity. Linkage disequilibrium might explain the correlated functional status among segregating V segments, but an unknown experimental factor could not be excluded. A cluster of highly shared sequence variants was judged likely to be a technical artifact of the sequencing pipeline. In a later analysis, several top co-occurrence clusters were reported to appear linked to parvovirus B19, influenza, CMV and Epstein-Barr virus. In a later genetic analysis, a missense DCLRE1C variant was associated with V-gene and J-gene trimming of TCR beta chains, and the association was replicated in an independent cohort. The presence/absence analyses assumed that sequencing depth was roughly uniform across donors, and that assumption may not be true. In a later analysis, HLA-associated TCR beta chains showed more clonal expansion and lower generation probabilities than non-associated chains that were equally common. Most TCR sequences were seen in very few donors, while some public TCRs were found in many individuals. A further reported finding was that TCR beta sequences accurately predicted the HLA-A and HLA-B alleles for most subjects in the first cohort. Only TCR beta chains were sequenced in this cohort, and the absence of alpha or paired-chain data limited detectable features. In a later analysis, some 17,000 TCR beta sequences were associated with specific HLA alleles at a false discovery rate of 0.05. The earlier analysis of about 600 of the donors excluded fewer than 20 rarely observed V segments, including chromosome 9 orphons, because counts were too low. In a later genetic analysis, fewer N-insertions in productive TCRs were reported among donors in an Asian-associated ancestry cluster than the approximately 630-donor mean. Because HLA typing was missing for some donors at each locus, association tests included only the typed subset. Most CMV-associated TCR beta chains appeared to be HLA-restricted in a later analysis, and the HLA associations seemed to be driven largely by CMV exposure. The authors suggested that the approach could potentially be extended to other disease states and immunological phenotypes. In a later analysis, the rate of TCR association differed among HLA loci, with DRB1 alleles having the most associated TCRs and HLA-C alleles having the fewest. A few of the identified cytomegalovirus-associated TCR beta chains were confirmed in vitro to be specific for cytomegalovirus antigens.

The source is a girl aged 2-10 years in good health and CMV-seropositive. The sequence links TRBV6-5 to TRBJ2-7, and 9 junctional nucleotides match TRBD1. The sample was PBMCs. The CDR3 region reads CASSYPTGTGSYEQYF. The nucleotide sequence reads as follows: TGTGCCAGCAGTTACCCTACCGGGACAGGGTCCTACGAGCAGTACTTC.